The sequence of this T cell receptor (beta chain) was determined in a study of T cells in Graves' hyperthyroidism and ophthalmopathy. TCR beta CDR3 region amplification was performed from RNA transcripts. Carried out on the TCR CDR3, a first-round RT-PCR used the HTBI primer set. Using its own MiXCR run on the multiplex PCR reads, TCRdb lists one record per CDR3 protein. The sample shows under 450,000 distinct CDR3 sequences, about 15% of them seen only once. In germline, CDR1 is SGHDT, CDR2 YYEEEE. Trimming shortened V by 4 bases and J by 8 bases, and 10 bases separated the two germline ends. The CDR3 extends over 12 amino acids. Patients aged 18 to 65 with hyperthyroidism were newly diagnosed, with duration under 2 months. Reasons for excluding patients were uncontrolled infection, other autoimmune disease, pregnancy or lactation.

This sequence was found in a woman aged 25 to 45 with Graves' hyperthyroidism that later progressed to Graves' ophthalmopathy. Sequenced input: blood. The chain recombines TRBV5-6 with TRBJ2-1; D may be TRBD2 (5 bases). For the CDR3, the DNA is TGTGCCAGCAGCCACGCGGGCGATGAGCAGTTCTTC. Its protein product is CASSHAGDEQFF. Combining the CDR3 with reference TRBV5-6 and TRBJ2-1 gives the whole variable domain DAGVTQSPTHLIKTRGQQVTLRCSPKSGHDTVSWYQQALGQGPQFIFQYYEEEERQRGNFPDRFSGHQFPNYSSELNVNALLLGDSALYLCASSHAGDEQFFGPGTRLTVL.